This TCR beta chain emerged from a study of shared clonotypes between healthy human individuals. Whole-study context: Three plates were used per donor for CD4 naive, three for CD4 memory, two for CD8 naive and one for CD8 memory.

CDR3 size: 12 residues. Germline V gene sequence: CDR1 SGHRS, CDR2 YFSETQ. The germline V and J ends were trimmed by 0 bases and 2 bases, with 1 base remaining between them. Sequencing was performed with immunoSEQ multiplex PCR; in TCRdb, only in-frame clones are kept and a portion is missing. The sample has under 1,100,000 clones, about 75% seen once. The study, taken as a whole, reports: Sharing across four donors was highest in naive CD4 (around 5%) and lowest in memory CD8 (approximately 0.4%). Generally, estimated richness proved larger in naive subsets than it did in memory subsets.

Every donor was a Caucasian adult from Nashville, Tennessee. In this sample, this clone turned up a few times. Antigen specificity is unknown. The same CDR3 also results from other DNA sequences found in this sample. Material: memory CD4+ T cells sorted from blood. Documented subset: CD45RA-negative fraction. This TCR was recovered from a man aged 18-30 years in good health. This chain links TRBV5-1 with TRBJ2-3; D call uncertain. For the CDR3, the DNA is TGCGCCAGCAGCTTGGCCACAGATACGCAGTATTTT. This translates into CASSLATDTQYF.